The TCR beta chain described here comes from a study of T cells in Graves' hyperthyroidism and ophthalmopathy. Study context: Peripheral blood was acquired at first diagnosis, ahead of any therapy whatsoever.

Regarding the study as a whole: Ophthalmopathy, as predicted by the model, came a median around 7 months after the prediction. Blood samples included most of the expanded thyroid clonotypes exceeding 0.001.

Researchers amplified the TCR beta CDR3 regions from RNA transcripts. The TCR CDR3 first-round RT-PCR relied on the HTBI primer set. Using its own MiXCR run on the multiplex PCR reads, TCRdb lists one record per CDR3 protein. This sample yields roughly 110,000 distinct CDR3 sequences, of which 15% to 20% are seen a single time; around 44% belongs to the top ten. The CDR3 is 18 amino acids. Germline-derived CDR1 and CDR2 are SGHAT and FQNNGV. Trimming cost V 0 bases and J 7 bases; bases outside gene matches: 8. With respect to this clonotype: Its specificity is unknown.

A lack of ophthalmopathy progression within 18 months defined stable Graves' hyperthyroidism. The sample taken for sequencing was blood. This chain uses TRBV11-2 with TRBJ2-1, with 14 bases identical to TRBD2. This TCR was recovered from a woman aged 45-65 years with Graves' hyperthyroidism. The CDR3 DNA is TGTGCCAGCAGCTTAGACTTTTTAGGGACTAGCGGGGGAAATGAGCAGTTCTTC. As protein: CASSLDFLGTSGGNEQFF.